The source of this T cell receptor beta chain is a study of blood T cell repertoires in COVID-19. Across the whole study: Acute and convalescent COVID-19 specimens originated in the United States, Italy and Spain.

Authors' processing steps: How many nucleated cells were present was estimated from reference gene primer amplification. Here immunoSEQ multiplex PCR was the method, and the copy in TCRdb shows in-frame clones only, minus some. V, J and clone size were drawn from that table, and D and trimming were deduced from the DNA. The table lists 150,000 to 200,000 clones, under 90% of them singletons. Patients of the Seattle cohort, enrolled during active infection, were followed longitudinally. This TCR came from a woman in her 70s with COVID-19, enrolled during active disease. The specimen sequenced was peripheral blood.

The CDR3 protein is CASSEQGRNSGELFF. The CDR3 coding sequence is TGTGCCAGCAGTGAACAGGGTAGAAATTCCGGGGAGCTGTTTTTT. This chain joins TRBV6-4 and TRBJ2-2; TRBD1 is a possible D gene (6 bases). V lost 3 bases and J 6 bases, leaving 14 bases between the germline ends. Germline-derived CDR1 and CDR2 are MRHNA and SNTAGT. The CDR3 extends over 15 amino acids.